This TCR beta chain was documented in a study of identical twins. Study results and limitations: Fewer insertions were carried by abundant cord blood beta clonotypes, but none was seen in memory repertoires. Sharing of beta out-of-frame sequences by twins showed a weaker excess. Twin sharing of out-of-frame TCR alpha was underestimated by models in monozygotic pairs.

Many counts were recorded for this clonotype. Antigen unknown. A universal primer site was created by template switching, with the cDNA bearing unique molecular identifiers. TCRdb reprocessed the 5' RACE reads with MiXCR, giving one entry per CDR3 protein. The sample shows 450,000 or so distinct CDR3 sequences, 15% to 20% of them seen only once. The source material was naive T cells sorted from blood. This receptor was taken from a man aged 50 to 59 in good health.

CDR3 DNA sequence: TGTGCCAGCAGTGGCAACAATCAGCCCCAGCATTTT. It codes for CASSGNNQPQHF. The chain has TRBV2 and TRBJ1-5; D not certain. V was pared by 4 bases and J by 3 bases, with 4 bases between. The V gene's germline CDR1 is SNHLY and CDR2 FYNNEI. The CDR3 loop spans 12 amino acids.